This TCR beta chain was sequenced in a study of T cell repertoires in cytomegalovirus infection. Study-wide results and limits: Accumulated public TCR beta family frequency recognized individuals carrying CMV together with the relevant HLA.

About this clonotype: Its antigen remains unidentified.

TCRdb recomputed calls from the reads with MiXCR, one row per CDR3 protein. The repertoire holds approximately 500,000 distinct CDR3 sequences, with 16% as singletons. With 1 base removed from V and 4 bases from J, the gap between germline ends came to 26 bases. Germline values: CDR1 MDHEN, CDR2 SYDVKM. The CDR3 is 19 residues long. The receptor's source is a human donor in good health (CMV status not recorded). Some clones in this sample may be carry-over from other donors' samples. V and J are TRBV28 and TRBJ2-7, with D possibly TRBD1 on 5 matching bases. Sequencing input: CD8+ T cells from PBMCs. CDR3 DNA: TGTGCCAGCAGTTTATTACGAGGACATCTTGAAGGAGAGTCTTACGAGCAGTACTTC. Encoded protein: CASSLLRGHLEGESYEQYF.